This T cell receptor (beta chain) comes out of a study of blood T cell repertoires in COVID-19. Under the authors' procedure: How many nucleated cells were present was estimated from reference gene primer amplification. Generated by immunoSEQ multiplex PCR, the TCRdb table keeps only in-frame clones and is missing some. Clone size and the V and J calls come from that table; the DNA yielded D and trimming. The sample includes fewer than 250,000 clones, about 86% of them seen just once. Trimming at V came to 6 bases and at J to 0 bases, leaving 5 bases not matched to a gene. CDR3 length: 15 residues. Germline V lookup: CDR1 SGHRS, CDR2 YFSETQ.

The clonotype originates from a woman aged 70 to 79 with acute or convalescent COVID-19. The chain couples TRBV5-1 to TRBJ2-7, with TRBD1 matching over 11 bases. Source material: peripheral blood. CDR3 amino acids: CASNPGTGGSYEQYF. As DNA, the CDR3 is TGCGCCAGCAACCCTGGGACAGGGGGCTCCTACGAGCAGTACTTC. Drawing the rest from reference TRBV5-1 and TRBJ2-7, the complete variable domain is KAGVTQTPRYLIKTRGQQVTLSCSPISGHRSVSWYQQTPGQGLQFLFEYFSETQRNKGNFPGRFSGRQFSNSRSEMNVSTLELGDSALYLCASNPGTGGSYEQYFGPGTRLTVT.